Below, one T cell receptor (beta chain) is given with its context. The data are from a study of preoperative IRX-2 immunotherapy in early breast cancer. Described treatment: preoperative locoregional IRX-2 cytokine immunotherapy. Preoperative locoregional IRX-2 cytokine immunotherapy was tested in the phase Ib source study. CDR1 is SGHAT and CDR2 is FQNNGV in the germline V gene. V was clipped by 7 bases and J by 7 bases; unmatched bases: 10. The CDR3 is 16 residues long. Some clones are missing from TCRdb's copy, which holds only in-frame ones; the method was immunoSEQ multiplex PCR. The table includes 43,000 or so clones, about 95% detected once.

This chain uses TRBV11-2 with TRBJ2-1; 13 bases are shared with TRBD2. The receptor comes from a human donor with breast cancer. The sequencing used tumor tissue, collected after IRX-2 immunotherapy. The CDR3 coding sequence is TGTGCCAGCACCAAACTAGCGGGAGGGCCATGGAATGAGCAGTTCTTC. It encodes CASTKLAGGPWNEQFF. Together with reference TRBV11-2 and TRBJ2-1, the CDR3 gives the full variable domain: EAGVAQSPRYKIIEKRQSVAFWCNPISGHATLYWYQQILGQGPKLLIQFQNNGVVDDSQLPKDRFSAERLKGVDSTLKIQPAKLEDSAVYLCASTKLAGGPWNEQFFGPGTRLTVL.